This TCR beta chain was captured in a study of naive and memory T cell subsets. TCR cDNA received a 3' ligated oligonucleotide that carried a UMI. Input was roughly 1 to 1000 ng of DNase-treated total RNA without cell sorting. The SP2 primer and nested alpha and beta constant region primers amplified ligated cDNA in four rounds. Using its own MiXCR run on the 5' RACE reads, TCRdb lists one record per CDR3 protein. The sample carries roughly 56,000 distinct CDR3 sequences, approximately 7.2% recorded once. The germline V gene has CDR1 WSHSY and CDR2 SAAADI. This CDR3 spans 13 amino acids. Trimming removed 6 bases from V and 9 bases from J, with 15 bases in between.

The gene calls are TRBV10-2 and TRBJ2-4; perhaps TRBD2 as D (6 bases). This clonotype was sampled from a male donor in good health. The CDR3 loop reads CASSARTEGIQYF. The CDR3 DNA reads TGCGCCAGCAGCGCACGGACGGAGGGCATTCAGTACTTC.